A selection of T cell receptor beta chains follows, all from one sample in a study of chemoradiotherapy in HPV16-positive cancers. The table came from immunoSEQ multiplex PCR; TCRdb's copy has only in-frame clones and leaves some out. The sample records 25,000 to 35,000 clones, 84% being singletons. Sequenced here: blood, sampled from a patient who underwent chemoradiotherapy. All receptors come from a human donor with HPV-associated anogenital cancer. Each CDR3 is given with its conserved first and last residue. A D gene is named only where the DNA matches it firmly. Size is stated for part of the rows, as once, few or many counts, or as a class when the clone is expanded.

TRBV5-6	.	TRBJ1-6	.	TGTGCCAGCAGCTTGGTCGCGGCGGGGAATTCACCCCTCCACTTT	CASSLVAAGNSPLHF
TRBV19	.	TRBJ1-6	.	TGTGCCAGTAGTACCGACCGCTCCTATAATTCACCCCTCCACTTT	CASSTDRSYNSPLHF
TRBV7-2	TRBD1	TRBJ1-1	few	TGTGCCAGCAGCTTAACGGGACAGCGGGGCACTGAAGCTTTCTTT	CASSLTGQRGTEAFF
TRBV5-1	.	TRBJ2-1	.	TGCGCCAGCAGCAACCGGACAGCTACCTACAATGAGCAGTTCTTC	CASSNRTATYNEQFF
TRBV14	.	TRBJ2-2	.	TGTGCCAGCAGCCAAGATATTGGCACCGGGGAGCTGTTTTTT	CASSQDIGTGELFF
TRBV27	.	TRBJ1-2	.	TGTGCCAGCAGTCCCAATGGCTATGGCTACACCTTC	CASSPNGYGYTF
TRBV9	.	TRBJ1-1	once	TGTGCCAGCAGCGTAGGTCTGGGGCCGACGGACACTGAAGCTTTCTTT	CASSVGLGPTDTEAFF
TRBV7-2	.	TRBJ1-1	.	TGTGCCAGCAGCTTAGTGGGCAGCAACACTGAAGCTTTCTTT	CASSLVGSNTEAFF
TRBV21-1	.	TRBJ1-2	.	TGTGCCAGCAGCAAAGTGGCAGGGACAAACCTTTATGGCTACACCTTC	CASSKVAGTNLYGYTF
TRBV15	TRBD2	TRBJ2-2	few	TGTGCCACCAGCAGGGAACCGGGACTAGCTAAAATCGGGGAGCTGTTTTTT	CATSREPGLAKIGELFF